This passage covers 28 T cell receptor beta chains from one sample sequenced in a study of neurological immune-mediated disorders. TCRdb reprocessed the 5' RACE reads with MiXCR, giving one entry per CDR3 protein. The sample lists approximately 40,000 distinct CDR3 sequences, about 4.8% occurring once. Input material: CD4+ T cells from blood. The receptor set was obtained from a man between 18 and 29 years old in good health.

In this sample, this clonotype turned up many times. The junction differs from germline at one of its ends, possibly a read error. V usage is TRBV7-7 and J usage is TRBJ2-3; no reliable D call. The CDR3 is 14 amino acids. The V gene's germline CDR1 is SSHAT and CDR2 FNYEAQ (reference sequence). This CDR3 is CASSLGLFSDTQYF. CDR3 DNA sequence: TGTGCTAGCAGCTTAGGTCTATTCTCAGATACGCAGTATTTT.

This clonotype was detected many times. The chain couples TRBV7-2 to TRBJ1-6, with 7 bases aligning to TRBD1. CDR1 SGHTA and CDR2 FQGNSA come from the germline V gene. Trimming removed 3 bases from V and 9 bases from J; junction bases left unmatched: 17. CDR3 length equals 18 residues. Here the CDR3 DNA reads TGTGCCAGCAGCTTGCGACAGGGTGCAAACATCGGGAGTTCACCCCTCCACTTT. Amino acids: CASSLRQGANIGSSPLHF.

This clonotype was recorded at least ten times. The rearrangement links TRBV6-1 to TRBJ1-2, with 7 bases that match TRBD1. Germline CDR1 and CDR2: MNHNS and SASEGT. The CDR3 has 12 residues. The ends lost 6 bases at V and 7 bases at J; junction bases unmatched: 5. CDR3 coding DNA: TGTGCCAGCAGCATGGGACAGCCTGGCTACACCTTC. Amino acid sequence: CASSMGQPGYTF.

In this sample, this clonotype turned up many times. The chain couples TRBV5-1 to TRBJ2-5; D remains ambiguous. CDR1 and CDR2 from the germline V gene are SGHRS and YFSETQ. Trimming pared 0 bases from V and 0 bases from J, leaving 6 bases between. The CDR3 runs 14 residues. The CDR3 DNA reads TGCGCCAGCAGCTTGGGACCCAACCAAGAGACCCAGTACTTC. It is translated as CASSLGPNQETQYF.

This clonotype was seen at least ten times. The chain recombines TRBV11-2 with TRBJ1-1; D call uncertain. The CDR3 covers 13 residues. V was shortened by 0 bases and J by 6 bases, with 8 bases between the two germline ends. Germline V CDR1 and CDR2: SGHAT, FQNNGV. The CDR3, as DNA: TGTGCCAGCAGCTTAGATCTAAGGGCTGAAGCTTTCTTT. This codes for CASSLDLRAEAFF. The full variable domain, completed using reference TRBV11-2 and TRBJ1-1, is EAGVAQSPRYKIIEKRQSVAFWCNPISGHATLYWYQQILGQGPKLLIQFQNNGVVDDSQLPKDRFSAERLKGVDSTLKIQPAKLEDSAVYLCASSLDLRAEAFFGQGTRLTVV.

This clonotype occurred many times. This chain joins TRBV6-5 and TRBJ1-1; the match to TRBD1 covers 7 bases. The junction had 5 bases not matched to a gene; V was cut back by 2 bases and J by 2 bases. This CDR3 comprises 15 residues. Per germline, CDR1 MNHEY and CDR2 SVGAGI. CDR3 in DNA: TGTGCCAGCAGTTACGCGGGACAGACAAACACTGAAGCTTTCTTT. Residues: CASSYAGQTNTEAFF.

This clonotype is medium-sized in the sample. The chain uses TRBV7-2 and TRBJ2-4; 7 nucleotides line up with TRBD1. This CDR3 spans 18 amino acids. CDR1 is SGHTA, CDR2 FQGNSA, per germline. J gave up 0 bases and V 2 bases, and 10 bases lay outside the gene matches. Here the CDR3 reads CASSLRKGATLAKNIQYF. CDR3 sequence (DNA): TGTGCCAGCAGCTTACGTAAGGGGGCTACTCTAGCCAAAAACATTCAGTACTTC.

Within the sample, this clonotype is medium-sized. V is TRBV7-3 and J is TRBJ1-1; a weak D match, TRBD1 (5 bases). Per germline, CDR1 SGHTA and CDR2 FQGTGA. Trimming left V 2 bases short and J 3 bases short, with 7 bases between. This CDR3 contains 13 residues. CDR3 DNA sequence: TGTGCCAGCAGCTTATTAGGGGACACTGAAGCTTTCTTT. This sequence encodes CASSLLGDTEAFF.

V gene TRBV7-9 combines with J gene TRBJ2-5; perhaps TRBD2 as D (5 bases). Deletions cut 1 base from V and 2 bases from J, with 14 bases between. The V gene's germline CDR1 is SEHNR and CDR2 FQNEAQ (reference sequence). The CDR3 is made up of 16 amino acids. The CDR3 region is CASSLGAGGGQETQYF. The CDR3 DNA is TGTGCCAGCAGCTTAGGGGCAGGTGGCGGGCAAGAGACCCAGTACTTC.

This clonotype was seen once. This rearrangement joins TRBV3-1 to TRBJ1-1, with D hard to call. The V and J ends lost 4 bases and 3 bases respectively, with 12 bases between them. CDR1 and CDR2 (germline): LGHDT, YNNKEL (reference sequence). The CDR3 runs 14 residues. The CDR3 DNA reads as TGTGCCAGCAGCCTGGGCAGGAGGGACACTGAAGCTTTCTTT. Protein: CASSLGRRDTEAFF.

Many counts were recorded for this clonotype. V is TRBV9 and J is TRBJ1-2; no firm D call. The CDR3 covers 11 residues. Germline V gene data show CDR1 as SGDLS and CDR2 as YYNGEE. The V and J ends lost 1 base and 6 bases respectively, with 4 bases between them. CDR3 DNA: TGTGCCAGCAGCGTACTGCATGGCTACACCTTC. This sequence encodes CASSVLHGYTF.

Many counts were recorded for this clonotype. The rearrangement links TRBV7-6 to TRBJ2-7, with D perhaps TRBD1 (6 bases). This CDR3 is 12 amino acids long. The V and J ends lost 4 bases and 4 bases respectively, with 8 bases between them. Germline values: CDR1 SGHVS, CDR2 FNYEAQ. The CDR3: CASSSGVYEQYF. The CDR3 nucleotides read TGTGCCAGCAGCTCAGGGGTTTACGAGCAGTACTTC.

This clonotype was counted ten times or more. Here the CDR3 DNA reads TGTGCCAGCAGCTTAAGGGCGATTGACAATCAGCCCCAGCATTTT. Encoded protein: CASSLRAIDNQPQHF. This chain joins TRBV7-2 and TRBJ1-5, with D unresolved. The CDR3 is 15 residues long. Germline V gives CDR1 SGHTA, CDR2 FQGNSA. The V end was cut by 2 bases, the J end by 3 bases, with 11 bases between.

The table lists this clonotype with a few counts. The V call is TRBV29-1, the J call TRBJ2-7, with D possibly being TRBD1 or TRBD2 (5 bases each). This CDR3 has 14 amino acids. CDR1 is SQVTM, CDR2 ANQGSEA, per germline. V was clipped by 7 bases and J by 0 bases, with 16 bases between them. The CDR3 reads CSASRDVDSYEQYF. The CDR3 DNA follows: TGCAGCGCCTCGAGGGACGTGGACTCCTACGAGCAGTACTTC.

This clonotype was seen many times. The gene calls are TRBV7-2 and TRBJ2-3, with D unclear. The ends were cut back, 5 bases at V and 1 base at J, with 4 bases in the middle. Germline assignment: CDR1 SGHTA and CDR2 FQGNSA. The CDR3 has 12 residues. The chain's CDR3 is CASSPGTDTQYF. CDR3 coding DNA: TGTGCCAGCAGCCCTGGCACAGATACGCAGTATTTT.

This clonotype was found many times. The V call is TRBV12-3 or TRBV12-4, the J call TRBJ1-2; D might be TRBD1 (5 bases). V lost 4 bases and J lost 0, with 21 bases in between. The CDR3 is made up of 18 amino acids. In DNA, the CDR3 is TGTGCCAGCAGTTCTCGCCAGGGCAGGCTTCGTGCTAACTATGGCTACACCTTC. Translation: CASSSRQGRLRANYGYTF.

This clonotype has at least ten counts. The chain carries TRBV5-1 and TRBJ2-7; D gene ambiguous. Trimming cost V 0 bases and J 5 bases, with 12 bases left between them. The germline gives CDR1 SGHRS, CDR2 YFSETQ. The CDR3 spans 14 residues. The CDR3 sequence is CASSLVNIGDEQYF. For the CDR3, the DNA is TGCGCCAGCAGCTTGGTGAATATTGGCGACGAGCAGTACTTC.

This clonotype was found many times. The rearrangement uses TRBV7-2 and TRBJ1-4; TRBD1 matches 7 bases. The V gene end was trimmed by 5 bases and the J gene end by 4 bases; junction bases not matched to a gene: 4. The CDR3 is made up of 14 amino acids. CDR1 SGHTA and CDR2 FQGNSA come from the germline V gene. Here the CDR3 reads CASSPTGNNEKLFF. The CDR3 DNA reads as TGTGCCAGCAGCCCGACAGGGAATAATGAAAAACTGTTTTTT.

This clonotype has a count of ten or more. This rearrangement joins TRBV7-3 to TRBJ2-1; TRBD1 agrees at 12 bases. There are 18 residues in the CDR3. Germline CDR1 reads SGHTA; CDR2 reads FQGTGA. V shed 4 bases and J 4 bases; nucleotides not matched to a gene: 11. CDR3 sequence (DNA): TGTGCCAGCAGCTCCCCGCCGGGACAGGGGGCCTTTTACAATGAGCAGTTCTTC. Amino acid sequence: CASSSPPGQGAFYNEQFF.

This clonotype was seen many times. The chain uses TRBV7-2 and TRBJ1-2; 10 bases match TRBD1. Trimming cost V 5 bases and J 4 bases; bases outside gene matches: 4. CDR1 and CDR2 (germline): SGHTA, FQGNSA. This CDR3 comprises 14 residues. The chain's CDR3 is CASSARDRGYGYTF. The CDR3, as DNA: TGTGCCAGCAGCGCCCGGGACAGGGGCTATGGCTACACCTTC. Complete variable domain (other parts from reference TRBV7-2 and TRBJ1-2): GAGVSQSPSNKVTEKGKDVELRCDPISGHTALYWYRQSLGQGLEFLIYFQGNSAPDKSGLPSDRFSAERTGGSVSTLTIQRTQQEDSAVYLCASSARDRGYGYTFGSGTRLTVV.

In this sample, this clonotype turned up many times. This sequence joins TRBV27 and TRBJ1-3; D call uncertain. Germline V gene data show CDR1 as MNHEY and CDR2 as SMNVEV (reference sequence). Deletions cut 5 bases from V and 0 bases from J, with 14 bases between. This CDR3 contains 16 residues. CDR3 coding DNA: TGTGCCAGCAGTCCCCGCGGGGTCTCCTCTGGAAACACCATATATTTT. The encoded protein is CASSPRGVSSGNTIYF.

By frequency in the sample, this clonotype is medium-sized. This chain links TRBV20-1 with TRBJ2-3; no clear D gene. This CDR3 contains 14 residues. Between the trimmed V and J ends, which lost 2 bases and 0 bases, there was a span of 9 bases. CDR1 DFQATT and CDR2 SNEGSKA come from the germline V gene (reference sequence). The CDR3 reads CSARPLASTDTQYF. For the CDR3, the DNA is TGCAGTGCTAGACCTCTGGCTAGCACAGATACGCAGTATTTT.

This clonotype has at least ten counts. The chain employs TRBV5-5 and TRBJ2-6; 12 nucleotides match TRBD1. The germline gives CDR1 SGHKS, CDR2 YYEKEE (reference sequence). The J segment lost 4 bases and the V segment lost 0 bases, leaving 5 bases of the junction unmatched. The CDR3 is 18 residues long. As DNA, the CDR3 is TGTGCCAGCAGCTTGGAGGGACAGGGGGCGGGCGGGGCCAACGTCCTGACTTTC. Its translation: CASSLEGQGAGGANVLTF.

In this sample, this clonotype turned up many times. The chain combines TRBV20-1 with TRBJ1-5; possible D gene TRBD1, 5 bases. V lost 3 bases and J 7 bases, leaving 13 bases between the germline ends. Germline loops: CDR1 DFQATT, CDR2 SNEGSKA (reference sequence). This CDR3 is 13 amino acids long. For the CDR3, the DNA is TGCAGTGCTAGTGGAGACAGTAGCCAGCCCCAGCATTTT. Protein sequence: CSASGDSSQPQHF.

This clonotype was seen many times. V is TRBV19 and J is TRBJ2-6; 8 bases fit TRBD1. V was clipped by 7 bases and J by 2 bases; unmatched bases: 4. The CDR3 consists of 15 residues. Germline-derived CDR1 and CDR2 are LNHDA and SQIVND (reference sequence). CDR3 in DNA: TGTGCCAGTACCAGGGGGCTGACTGGGGCCAACGTCCTGACTTTC. It yields the protein CASTRGLTGANVLTF.

This clonotype was seen at least ten times. The chain is built from TRBV6-5 and TRBJ1-5; a weak D match, TRBD1 (5 bases). Per germline, CDR1 MNHEY and CDR2 SVGAGI. The V gene lost 6 bases and the J gene lost 3 bases, with 9 bases spanning the gap. The CDR3 has 13 residues. CDR3 in amino acids: CASRVRDNQPQHF. The CDR3 nucleotides are TGTGCCAGCAGAGTCAGGGACAATCAGCCCCAGCATTTT.

This clonotype was detected ten times or more. The chain carries TRBV9 and TRBJ1-1; the D is unclear. The length of the CDR3 is 13 residues. V was pared by 0 bases and J by 6 bases, with 9 bases between. Germline CDR1 SGDLS, CDR2 YYNGEE. In nucleotides, the CDR3 is TGTGCCAGCAGCGTAGTGGAGGCAGCTGAAGCTTTCTTT. It encodes CASSVVEAAEAFF.

This clonotype was detected ten times or more. The rearrangement joins TRBV12-3 or TRBV12-4 to TRBJ1-2; 7 bases agree with TRBD1. This CDR3 has 14 amino acids. V trimming: 3 bases; J trimming: 10 bases; junction bases outside the gene matches: 11. The CDR3 coding sequence is TGTGCCAGCAGTTTCGACAGGGCCTTCAGCCTCTACACCTTC. Protein: CASSFDRAFSLYTF.